The clone carrying this T cell receptor beta chain showed up many times. What it binds is not known. The data derive from a study of early T cells in non-severe SARS-CoV-2 infection. Study details: Sequencing was performed on bulk RNA from unsorted whole blood, leaving chains unpaired.

Study-level findings and limits: Missing private and CD4 specificities, VDJdb matching favored anti-spike CD8 responses.

Unique molecular identifiers tagged individual cDNA molecules. TCRdb passed the 5' RACE reads through MiXCR, listing each CDR3 protein once. Of around 70,000 distinct CDR3 sequences listed, roughly an eighth are singletons. This CDR3 contains 15 residues. J gave up 5 bases and V 5 bases, and 8 bases lay outside the gene matches. The V and J genes are TRBV12-3 or TRBV12-4 and TRBJ2-5, with 10 positions matching TRBD1. The TCR comes from an adult who was a healthcare worker with PCR-confirmed SARS-CoV-2 infection or an uninfected control (not recorded which). Sample: whole blood. In DNA, the CDR3 is TGTGCCAGCAGTCCGGGGACAGGGGCGGGGGAGACCCAGTACTTC. It codes for CASSPGTGAGETQYF.